One sample yielded the 21 T cell receptor beta chains listed below, sequenced in a study of blood T cell repertoires in COVID-19. Produced via immunoSEQ multiplex PCR; TCRdb's table is partial and in-frame only. The table includes about 130,000 clones, approximately 88% detected once. Sequencing was carried out using peripheral blood. All receptors derive from a man aged 50 to 59 with acute or convalescent COVID-19.

The DNA of the CDR3 is TGTGCCAGCAGCTTACGGACAGTTCGGAACACTGAAGCTTTCTTT. Protein sequence: CASSLRTVRNTEAFF. This chain links TRBV11-2 with TRBJ1-1; D is possibly TRBD1 (6 bases). The germline gives CDR1 SGHAT, CDR2 FQNNGV. The CDR3 consists of 15 residues. V lost 2 bases to trimming and J lost 1 base, with 11 bases between them. The full variable domain, in which reference TRBV11-2 and TRBJ1-1 provide the parts outside the CDR3, is EAGVAQSPRYKIIEKRQSVAFWCNPISGHATLYWYQQILGQGPKLLIQFQNNGVVDDSQLPKDRFSAERLKGVDSTLKIQPAKLEDSAVYLCASSLRTVRNTEAFFGQGTRLTVV.

V is TRBV7-2 and J is TRBJ2-6; D perhaps matches TRBD2 (7 bases). V gave up 5 bases and J gave up 4 bases, with 15 bases separating them. Per germline, CDR1 SGHTA and CDR2 FQGNSA. This CDR3 is 16 amino acids long. The CDR3 is CASSLGGGRGANVLTF. CDR3 bases: TGTGCCAGCAGCCTAGGGGGAGGGCGGGGGGCCAACGTCCTGACTTTC.

The chain joins TRBV7-2 to TRBJ2-2; D is undetermined. V was trimmed by 3 bases and J by 7 bases, leaving 6 bases between them. The CDR3 contains 12 residues. The V gene's germline CDR1 is SGHTA and CDR2 FQGNSA. The CDR3 region is CASSFVLGELFF. In DNA, the CDR3 is TGTGCCAGCAGCTTCGTCCTCGGGGAGCTGTTTTTT.

V is TRBV27 and J is TRBJ2-1; no firm D call. The germline V gene encodes CDR1 MNHEY and CDR2 SMNVEV (reference sequence). The CDR3 loop spans 12 amino acids. V was cut by 3 bases and J by 7 bases, with 7 bases left in between. DNA of the CDR3: TGTGCCAGCAGTTTTTCTAGAAATGAGCAGTTCTTC. It translates to CASSFSRNEQFF.

The rearrangement joins TRBV27 to TRBJ1-6; the D is unclear. The germline V and J ends were trimmed by 4 bases and 19 bases, with 14 bases remaining between them. CDR3 length: 11 amino acids. Germline CDR1 and CDR2: MNHEY and SMNVEV (reference sequence). The CDR3 bases are TGTGCCAGCAGTTCTCACCGCGAGGGACACTTT. The encoded protein is CASSSHREGHF.

The V call is TRBV5-1, the J call TRBJ2-1; D is possibly TRBD2 (5 bases). V lost 5 bases and J lost 1, with 13 bases in between. Per the germline V gene, CDR1 is SGHRS and CDR2 is YFSETQ. The CDR3 runs to 15 residues. Here the CDR3 reads CASREDGASYNEQFF. As DNA, the CDR3 is TGCGCCAGCAGGGAGGACGGAGCTTCCTACAATGAGCAGTTCTTC.

This chain uses TRBV12-3 or TRBV12-4 with TRBJ2-7; no definite D call. Trimming shortened V by 8 bases and J by 5 bases, and 16 bases separated the two germline ends. The CDR3 is made up of 13 amino acids. CDR3 bases: TGTGCCAGCGTGAGTGTAGTTTCTGACGAGCAGTACTTC. This sequence encodes CASVSVVSDEQYF.

A single count supports this clone. The J gene is TRBJ1-1, the V gene TRBV29-1; D gene unclear. The CDR3 covers 11 residues. Germline V lookup: CDR1 SQVTM, CDR2 ANQGSEA. Trimming took off 3 bases at V and 2 bases at J, with 4 bases between the two ends. The CDR3 sequence is CSVESNTEAFF. The CDR3 region has the DNA TGCAGCGTTGAGAGTAACACTGAAGCTTTCTTT.

The chain combines TRBV7-3 with TRBJ2-2; TRBD2 matches at 9 bases. Germline-derived CDR1 and CDR2 are SGHTA and FQGTGA. CDR3 length equals 15 residues. V was clipped by 5 bases and J by 7 bases; unmatched bases: 8. The CDR3 nucleotides read TGTGCCAGCAGCCCGGGACTAGCTACGATCGGGGAGCTGTTTTTT. Protein: CASSPGLATIGELFF.

This clone appeared a few times. The rearrangement links TRBV12-5 to TRBJ1-2; TRBD1 might be the D (5 bases). V shed 0 bases and J shed 7 bases, with 9 bases lying between them. Germline loops: CDR1 LGHNT, CDR2 FRNRAP. This CDR3 has 13 amino acids. CDR3 bases: TGTGCTAGTGGTTTGGTAGTGGGGGGTGGCTACACCTTC. This encodes CASGLVVGGGYTF.

The chain employs TRBV5-4 and TRBJ2-4; 8 bases line up with TRBD1. CDR1 SGHNT and CDR2 YYREEE come from the germline V gene (reference sequence). J lost 2 bases, V lost 4 bases, and 8 bases had no gene match. This CDR3 comprises 16 residues. Here the CDR3 DNA reads TGTGCCAGCAGCAGACAGGGGTCCACTTCCAAAAACATTCAGTACTTC. Protein product: CASSRQGSTSKNIQYF.

This chain links TRBV4-1 with TRBJ2-7; 7 nucleotides agree with TRBD2. The CDR3 is 18 amino acids. Germline V gene data show CDR1 as MGHRA and CDR2 as YSYEKL. J lost 5 bases, V lost 2 bases, and 18 bases had no gene match. CDR3 amino acids: CASSQSPGTRTRLDEQYF. The DNA of the CDR3 is TGCGCCAGCAGCCAATCCCCCGGGACCCGGACTAGGCTAGACGAGCAGTACTTC.

The rearrangement links TRBV5-6 to TRBJ1-2; D is unclear. The CDR3 is 14 residues long. The ends were cut back, 4 bases at V and 0 bases at J, with 10 bases in the middle. CDR1 is SGHDT, CDR2 YYEEEE, per germline. The CDR3 here is CASSPIRSNYGYTF. CDR3 nucleotides: TGTGCCAGCAGCCCCATCAGGTCTAACTATGGCTACACCTTC.

The chain links TRBV27 to TRBJ2-7; 9 bases match TRBD1. The germline V gene encodes CDR1 MNHEY and CDR2 SMNVEV (reference sequence). Trimming cost V 10 bases and J 6 bases; bases outside gene matches: 16. The CDR3 has 15 amino acids. For the CDR3, the DNA is TGTGCCACCCGACGGACGGGACAGGGATTAAGCGAGCAGTACTTC. Its translation: CATRRTGQGLSEQYF.

The chain links TRBV28 to TRBJ1-5; no clear D gene. V shed 6 bases and J shed 7 bases, with 19 bases lying between them. The V gene's germline CDR1 is MDHEN and CDR2 SYDVKM. The CDR3 is made up of 15 amino acids. CDR3 sequence (DNA): TGTGCCAGCAGGATAGACACAAGGGCTAGCCAGCCCCAGCATTTT. Its protein product is CASRIDTRASQPQHF.

This clone was seen only a few times. The V and J genes are TRBV5-6 and TRBJ1-2; possible D gene TRBD1, 5 bases. The CDR3 totals 15 residues. V shed 6 bases and J shed 6 bases, with 21 bases lying between them. Germline-derived CDR1 and CDR2 are SGHDT and YYEEEE. CDR3 amino acids: CASNIGGGLRDGYTF. Written as DNA, the CDR3 is TGTGCCAGCAACATCGGTGGGGGACTGAGGGATGGCTACACCTTC.

V usage is TRBV5-1 and J usage is TRBJ1-5, with D possibly TRBD1 on 5 matching bases. Germline values: CDR1 SGHRS, CDR2 YFSETQ. Trimming cost V 0 bases and J 3 bases, with 10 bases left between them. The CDR3 sequence is 15 residues long. The CDR3 nucleotides are TGCGCCAGCAGCTTGGCAGGGCGTCCCAATCAGCCCCAGCATTTT. Translated, it gives CASSLAGRPNQPQHF.

J is TRBJ2-7 and V is TRBV6-5, with 7 positions matching TRBD1. Trimming at V came to 5 bases and at J to 2 bases, leaving 9 bases not matched to a gene. Germline V gives CDR1 MNHEY, CDR2 SVGAGI. The CDR3 contains 15 residues. The CDR3 protein is CASSNTNRGPYEQYF. The CDR3 DNA follows: TGTGCCAGCAGTAATACGAACAGGGGACCCTACGAGCAGTACTTC.

The chain combines TRBV11-2 with TRBJ2-7, with D possibly matching TRBD2 (5 bases). V shed 0 bases and J shed 1 base, with 7 bases lying between them. Germline CDR1 and CDR2: SGHAT and FQNNGV. This CDR3 spans 14 amino acids. The CDR3 protein is CASSLEPGSYEQYF. Here the CDR3 DNA reads TGTGCCAGCAGCTTAGAGCCGGGGTCCTACGAGCAGTACTTC.

There are a few counts of this clone. V usage is TRBV5-5 and J usage is TRBJ1-1, with D unresolved. The germline V gene encodes CDR1 SGHKS and CDR2 YYEKEE (reference sequence). This CDR3 comprises 13 residues. V gave up 0 bases and J gave up 5 bases, with 8 bases separating them. CDR3 in amino acids: CASSLAGETEAFF. The CDR3 DNA reads TGTGCCAGCAGCTTGGCCGGGGAGACTGAAGCTTTCTTT.

This rearrangement joins TRBV28 to TRBJ1-2, with 7 bases fitting TRBD1. This CDR3 is 16 amino acids long. V was clipped by 6 bases and J by 6 bases; unmatched bases: 16. Germline lookup yields CDR1 MDHEN and CDR2 SYDVKM. The CDR3 sequence: CASSTTGEGAHDGYTF. CDR3 in DNA: TGTGCCAGCAGCACCACAGGCGAGGGGGCGCATGATGGCTACACCTTC.